Listed here are 26 T cell receptor beta chains from one sample, sequenced in a study of blood T cell repertoires in COVID-19. Assay used: immunoSEQ multiplex PCR; TCRdb lists only in-frame clones, some missing. In the table there are 150,000 to 200,000 clones, roughly four fifths of which are singletons. The specimen was peripheral blood. These receptors originate from a woman aged 65 to 85 with COVID-19, enrolled during active disease.

The chain couples TRBV11-2 to TRBJ2-3; D is possibly TRBD1 (5 bases). Deletions cut 8 bases from V and 0 bases from J, with 15 bases between. Germline V CDR1 and CDR2: SGHAT, FQNNGV. The CDR3 has 15 residues. The CDR3 loop reads CASGLGAFSTDTQYF. CDR3 DNA: TGTGCCAGCGGCCTTGGGGCCTTTAGCACAGATACGCAGTATTTT.

The chain carries TRBV5-8 and TRBJ2-3; TRBD2 matches 11 bases. The CDR3 loop spans 16 amino acids. V lost 4 bases, J lost 2 bases, and 6 bases stayed unmatched. Germline CDR1 is SGHTS and CDR2 is YDEGEE. CDR3 nucleotides: TGTGCCAGCAGCCGTAGCGGGAGGGCCCCCACAGATACGCAGTATTTT. It specifies CASSRSGRAPTDTQYF. The full variable domain, completed using reference TRBV5-8 and TRBJ2-3, is EAGVTQSPTHLIKTRGQQATLRCSPISGHTSVYWYQQALGLGLQFLLWYDEGEERNRGNFPPRFSGRQFPNYSSELNVNALELEDSALYLCASSRSGRAPTDTQYFGPGTRLTVL.

This clone appeared once. The chain links TRBV5-4 to TRBJ2-1, with D uncertain. The V gene lost 0 bases and the J gene lost 9 bases, with 7 bases spanning the gap. The CDR3 is 12 amino acids. The germline CDR1 and CDR2 sequences are SGHNT and YYREEE (reference sequence). CDR3 sequence reads: CASSLERLEQFF. CDR3 DNA sequence: TGTGCCAGCAGCTTGGAAAGACTTGAGCAGTTCTTC. Supplemented by reference TRBV5-4 and TRBJ2-1, the full variable domain reads ETGVTQSPTHLIKTRGQQVTLRCSSQSGHNTVSWYQQALGQGPQFIFQYYREEENGRGNFPPRFSGLQFPNYSSELNVNALELDDSALYLCASSLERLEQFFGPGTRLTVL.

This clone was found a few times. V and J are TRBV10-2 and TRBJ1-1, with TRBD1 identical over 7 bases. Germline V CDR1 and CDR2: WSHSY, SAAADI. Trimming at V came to 7 bases and at J to 1 base, leaving 6 bases not matched to a gene. The CDR3 contains 14 residues. The CDR3 spells CASNNRGWNTEAFF. CDR3 DNA: TGCGCCAGCAACAACAGGGGATGGAACACTGAAGCTTTCTTT.

There are a few counts of this clone. The CDR3 DNA sequence: TGTGCCAGCAGCGCCGGGACAGGGACAAACATTCAGTACTTC. Translation: CASSAGTGTNIQYF. The chain carries TRBV7-2 and TRBJ2-4; 9 bases fit TRBD1. Germline CDR1 reads SGHTA; CDR2 reads FQGNSA. J was trimmed by 6 bases and V by 5 bases; bases with no gene match: 5. The CDR3 extends over 14 amino acids.

The chain uses TRBV10-3 and TRBJ1-5; D remains unclear. The CDR3 is 16 amino acids. Germline assignment: CDR1 ENHRY and CDR2 SYGVKD. Trimming removed 1 base from V and 4 bases from J, with 14 bases in between. As DNA, the CDR3 is TGTGCCATCAGTGAGTTCCAAAGAGGCCGTAATCAGCCCCAGCATTTT. Translated, it gives CAISEFQRGRNQPQHF.

The chain has TRBV5-4 and TRBJ1-6; 11 bases line up with TRBD1. The V segment lost 1 base and the J segment 10 bases; nucleotides outside the gene matches: 7. From germline, CDR1 is SGHNT and CDR2 YYREEE (reference sequence). The CDR3 sequence is 16 residues long. The CDR3 nucleotides read TGTGCCAGCAGCTTGCGATCGGGACAGGGGGGATCACCCCTCCACTTT. It encodes CASSLRSGQGGSPLHF. The variable domain in full, with the rest retrieved from reference TRBV5-4 and TRBJ1-6, is ETGVTQSPTHLIKTRGQQVTLRCSSQSGHNTVSWYQQALGQGPQFIFQYYREEENGRGNFPPRFSGLQFPNYSSELNVNALELDDSALYLCASSLRSGQGGSPLHFGNGTRLTVT.

This clone has just one count. The chain links TRBV7-6 to TRBJ2-1; the match to TRBD2 covers 7 bases. The CDR3 covers 17 residues. Germline CDR1 SGHVS, CDR2 FNYEAQ. Losses at the gene ends were 2 bases for V and 0 bases for J; bases not matched to a gene: 7. In nucleotides, the CDR3 is TGTGCCAGCAGCTTACTAAGGGGCGGGAGCTCCTACAATGAGCAGTTCTTC. This sequence encodes CASSLLRGGSSYNEQFF.

The rearrangement uses TRBV19 and TRBJ1-1, with no clear D. The CDR3 runs to 12 residues. V shed 6 bases and J shed 9 bases, with 14 bases lying between them. The germline CDR1 and CDR2 sequences are LNHDA and SQIVND (reference sequence). The CDR3 DNA reads TGTGCCAGTAGCACCTCCGTGAGTCAAGCTTTCTTT. The encoded protein is CASSTSVSQAFF.

The V call is TRBV7-3, the J call TRBJ2-2; D is undetermined. The CDR3 contains 13 residues. V lost 1 base and J 5 bases, leaving 5 bases between the germline ends. Per the germline V gene, CDR1 is SGHTA and CDR2 is FQGTGA. As DNA, the CDR3 is TGTGCCAGCAGCTTAAGTCGGACCGGGGAGCTGTTTTTT. Protein: CASSLSRTGELFF.

This CDR3 reads CASSFDRGSEAFF. CDR3 bases: TGTGCCAGCAGTTTCGACAGGGGGTCTGAAGCTTTCTTT. The rearrangement joins TRBV27 to TRBJ1-1; TRBD1 aligns across 9 bases. V lost 3 bases, J lost 6 bases, and 2 bases stayed unmatched. The CDR3 is 13 amino acids. Germline V gene sequence: CDR1 MNHEY, CDR2 SMNVEV (reference sequence).

J is TRBJ2-1 and V is TRBV28; 10 bases are a match to TRBD2. The CDR3 totals 15 residues. From germline, CDR1 is MDHEN and CDR2 SYDVKM. Losses at the gene ends were 2 bases for V and 10 bases for J; bases not matched to a gene: 8. The CDR3 DNA reads TGTGCCAGCAGTTTAACAGCGGGAGGGGCGGGAGAGCAGTTCTTC. It translates to CASSLTAGGAGEQFF.

The gene calls are TRBV25-1 and TRBJ2-5, with 10 bases identical to TRBD2. The CDR3 is made up of 14 amino acids. The V gene end was trimmed by 6 bases and the J gene end by 5 bases; junction bases not matched to a gene: 6. Germline CDR1 is MGHDK and CDR2 is SYGVNS. CDR3 in amino acids: CASSPSGSGETQYF. Written as DNA, the CDR3 is TGTGCCAGCAGCCCTAGCGGGAGTGGGGAGACCCAGTACTTC. Full variable domain (outside the CDR3, taken from reference TRBV25-1 and TRBJ2-5): EADIYQTPRYLVIGTGKKITLECSQTMGHDKMYWYQQDPGMELHLIHYSYGVNSTEKGDLSSESTVSRIRTEHFPLTLESARPSHTSQYLCASSPSGSGETQYFGPGTRLLVL.

The CDR3 loop is CASSSDRQGQETQYF. The CDR3 DNA sequence: TGTGCCAGCAGTTCCGACCGACAGGGGCAAGAGACCCAGTACTTC. The chain uses TRBV6-2 or TRBV6-3 and TRBJ2-5, with TRBD1 identical over 8 bases. This CDR3 is built from 15 residues. Trimming removed 4 bases from V and 2 bases from J; junction bases left unmatched: 6. Looked up from germline, CDR1 is MNHEY and CDR2 is SVGEGT.

This rearrangement joins TRBV7-8 to TRBJ2-1; 7 nucleotides align to TRBD2. Germline V lookup: CDR1 SGHVS, CDR2 FQNEAQ. This CDR3 contains 15 residues. Losses at the gene ends were 5 bases for V and 7 bases for J; bases not matched to a gene: 11. The CDR3 reads CASSPMGGRGNEQFF. The CDR3 region has the DNA TGTGCCAGCAGCCCTATGGGCGGGAGAGGGAATGAGCAGTTCTTC.

This clone was seen once. V usage is TRBV4-1 and J usage is TRBJ2-1; D possibly corresponds to TRBD2 (5 bases). Looked up from germline, CDR1 is MGHRA and CDR2 is YSYEKL. V was shortened by 1 base and J by 4 bases, with 17 bases between the two germline ends. There are 17 residues in the CDR3. The CDR3 reads CASSQGLRSGGYNEQFF. CDR3 coding DNA: TGCGCCAGCAGCCAAGGCCTCCGGAGCGGAGGTTACAATGAGCAGTTCTTC.

In its sample, this clone was seen once. The chain carries TRBV7-2 and TRBJ2-5; 9 bases align to TRBD2. This CDR3 comprises 13 residues. Germline values: CDR1 SGHTA, CDR2 FQGNSA. V gave up 6 bases and J gave up 5 bases; unmatched junction bases: 4. This CDR3 is CASRAGGDETQYF. DNA for the CDR3: TGTGCCAGCAGAGCGGGAGGTGATGAGACCCAGTACTTC.

This chain connects TRBV7-2 to TRBJ2-5; 10 nucleotides match TRBD2. V was pared by 5 bases and J by 6 bases, with 9 bases of the junction left unmatched. The CDR3 has 15 amino acids. The V gene's germline CDR1 is SGHTA and CDR2 FQGNSA. The CDR3 region has the DNA TGTGCCAGCAGCCCCCGGATAGCGGGAGGTCAGACCCAGTACTTC. Residues: CASSPRIAGGQTQYF.

The chain has TRBV11-2 and TRBJ2-5; possible D gene TRBD2, 5 bases. There are 11 residues in the CDR3. The germline CDR1 and CDR2 sequences are SGHAT and FQNNGV. V lost 5 bases, J lost 5 bases, and 6 bases lay in between. DNA of the CDR3: TGTGCCAGCAGCCCGGGGGAGACCCAGTACTTC. This codes for CASSPGETQYF.

In nucleotides, the CDR3 is TGTGCCAGCAGTTTCTATGGGACAGGGGAACGGTCTAGACTGTTTTTT. Translated: CASSFYGTGERSRLFF. V gene TRBV28 combines with J gene TRBJ1-4; 10 bases are a match to TRBD1. Trimming at V came to 3 bases and at J to 13 bases, leaving 14 bases not matched to a gene. In germline, CDR1 is MDHEN, CDR2 SYDVKM. CDR3 length: 16 amino acids.

The rearrangement uses TRBV3-1 (or the pseudogene TRBV3-2) and TRBJ1-6; tentatively, D is TRBD1 (6 bases). V lost 2 bases and J 5 bases, leaving 10 bases between the germline ends. The germline gives CDR1 LGHDT, CDR2 YNNKEL (reference sequence). The CDR3 has 15 amino acids. The CDR3, as DNA: TGTGCCAGCAGCCAATGGGGACAAGATAATTCACCCCTCCACTTT. Its protein is CASSQWGQDNSPLHF.

The chain combines TRBV6-5 with TRBJ2-5; tentative D call: TRBD1 (6 bases). Germline CDR1 and CDR2: MNHEY and SVGAGI. The CDR3 loop spans 15 amino acids. V was pared by 1 base and J by 5 bases, with 14 bases between. CDR3 nucleotide sequence: TGTGCCAGCAGTTACTTGGGGGCCAACGAGGAGACCCAGTACTTC. Translating it yields CASSYLGANEETQYF.

The rearrangement links TRBV30 to TRBJ1-6, with unresolved D. Germline-derived CDR1 and CDR2 are GTSNPN and SVGIG (reference sequence). Trimming pared 0 bases from V and 7 bases from J, leaving 13 bases between. The CDR3 has 15 residues. In DNA, the CDR3 is TGTGCCTGGAGTGTACCCGGGGTTCGGAATTCACCCCTCCACTTT. This encodes CAWSVPGVRNSPLHF.

The chain employs TRBV2 and TRBJ1-2; 7 bases match TRBD1. Losses at the gene ends were 5 bases for V and 8 bases for J; bases not matched to a gene: 8. The CDR3 is 13 residues long. From germline, CDR1 is SNHLY and CDR2 FYNNEI. The CDR3 DNA reads TGTGCCAGCAGTTACAGGGGTCCTCAAGGCTACACCTTC. It is translated as CASSYRGPQGYTF.

This rearrangement joins TRBV18 to TRBJ1-1, with D hard to call. Looked up from germline, CDR1 is KGHSH and CDR2 is LQKENI. Trimming removed 8 bases at V and 6 bases at J, with 16 bases between. The CDR3 contains 13 residues. CDR3 region: CASRGQLTPEAFF. The CDR3 nucleotides are TGTGCCAGCCGAGGGCAACTAACTCCTGAAGCTTTCTTT.

This clone was seen many times. The rearrangement joins TRBV6-1 to TRBJ1-6, with D uncertain. The CDR3 covers 15 residues. V lost 0 bases and J lost 7, with 10 bases in between. The germline V gene has CDR1 MNHNS and CDR2 SASEGT. The CDR3 protein is CASSEAGRLNSPLHF. For the CDR3, the DNA is TGTGCCAGCAGTGAAGCTGGTAGATTAAATTCACCCCTCCACTTT.